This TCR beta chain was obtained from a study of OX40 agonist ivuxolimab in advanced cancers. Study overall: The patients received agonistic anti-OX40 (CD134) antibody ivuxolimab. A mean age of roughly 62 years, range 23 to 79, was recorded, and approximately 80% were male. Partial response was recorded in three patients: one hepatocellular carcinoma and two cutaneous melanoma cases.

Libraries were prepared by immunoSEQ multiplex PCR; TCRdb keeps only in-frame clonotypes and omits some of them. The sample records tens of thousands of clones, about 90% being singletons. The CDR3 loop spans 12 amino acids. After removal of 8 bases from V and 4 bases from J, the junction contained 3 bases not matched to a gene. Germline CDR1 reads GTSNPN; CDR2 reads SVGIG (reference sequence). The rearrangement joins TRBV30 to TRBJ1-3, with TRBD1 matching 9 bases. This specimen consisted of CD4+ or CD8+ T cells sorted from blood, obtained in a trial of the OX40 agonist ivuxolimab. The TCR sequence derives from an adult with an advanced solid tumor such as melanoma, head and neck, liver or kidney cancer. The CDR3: CAGTGIGNTIYF. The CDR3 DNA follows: TGTGCCGGGACAGGGATCGGAAACACCATATATTTT.